Included here is one T cell receptor (beta chain) sequence, with context. These data belong to a study of OX40 agonist ivuxolimab in advanced cancers. Turning to the study itself: Hepatocellular carcinoma, melanoma, renal cell or head and neck cancer occurred in dose-escalation patients. From roughly 23 to 90 years was the age range, with a mean of roughly 64 years, and approximately 80% were male.

Sequencing used immunoSEQ multiplex PCR; TCRdb keeps in-frame clones, though not all of them. The data hold about 110,000 clones, with roughly nine tenths observed a single time. CDR1 LGHNT and CDR2 FRNRAP come from the germline V gene. V lost 3 bases to trimming and J lost 10 bases, with 8 bases between them. This CDR3 is 11 amino acids long. The sequence was obtained from an adult with an advanced solid tumor such as melanoma, head and neck, liver or kidney cancer. The rearrangement joins TRBV12-5 to TRBJ2-3; possible D gene TRBD1, 5 bases. Specimen: CD4+ or CD8+ T cells sorted from blood, collected in a trial of the OX40 agonist ivuxolimab. The CDR3 DNA reads TGTGCTAGTGGTTTAGGACAATCGCAGTATTTT. Translating gives CASGLGQSQYF.